Shown below are 5 T cell receptor beta chains from a single sample sequenced in a study of cytomegalovirus exposure and HLA in healthy donors (TCRdb year 2017). Library preparation used the immunoSEQ multiplex PCR assay. For the multiplex PCR, a mixture combining 60 forward primers for TCR Vbeta segments and 13 reverse primers for TCR Jbeta segments was used. TCRdb retrieved this table from immuneACCESS and kept in-frame rearrangements only. Not all clones are present; in checked studies, unresolved V genes account for under half, and no reason is known for the remainder. This sample gives 150,000 to 200,000 clones in total; 80% of them show up just once. Clones ranked in the top ten supply 9% to 10% of the sample. The sequenced sample was PBMCs. These receptor sequences come from a man aged 18 to 35 in good health and CMV-seropositive.

This sequence joins TRBV13 and TRBJ2-1; the D is unclear. The CDR3 runs 14 residues. V dropped 5 bases and J dropped 2 bases, with 10 bases sitting between them. Per the germline V gene, CDR1 is PRHDT and CDR2 is FYEKMQ (reference sequence). The CDR3 loop reads CASSPRGPYNEQFF. As DNA, the CDR3 is TGTGCCAGCAGCCCCCGAGGTCCCTACAATGAGCAGTTCTTC.

The CDR3 protein is CASSWGLPGVRETQYF. As DNA, the CDR3 is TGTGCCAGCAGCTGGGGACTACCAGGGGTGAGGGAGACCCAGTACTTC. J is TRBJ2-5 and V is TRBV11-3; D is possibly TRBD2 (7 bases). This CDR3 has 16 amino acids. The ends were cut back, 4 bases at V and 5 bases at J, with 20 bases in the middle. The germline CDR1 and CDR2 sequences are SGHNT and YENEEA.

A word on this clone: Other DNA sequences from this sample encode an identical CDR3 as well. V gene TRBV6-5 combines with J gene TRBJ1-1, with D possibly matching TRBD1 (5 bases). Germline lookup yields CDR1 MNHEY and CDR2 SVGAGI. Trimming took off 3 bases at V and 1 base at J, with 6 bases between the two ends. This CDR3 spans 13 amino acids. The CDR3 DNA sequence: TGTGCCAGCAGTTATACAGGGAACACTGAAGCTTTCTTT. Translated, it gives CASSYTGNTEAFF.

The V gene is TRBV12-5, the J gene TRBJ2-6; TRBD2 might be the D (5 bases). Germline values: CDR1 LGHNT, CDR2 FRNRAP. V was clipped by 2 bases and J by 0 bases, with 8 bases between them. This CDR3 spans 16 amino acids. The CDR3 nucleotides are TGTGCTAGTGGTTTGACTAGAGGCTCTGGGGCCAACGTCCTGACTTTC. Translating gives CASGLTRGSGANVLTF.

The chain combines TRBV27 with TRBJ1-5; tentatively, D is TRBD1 (6 bases). The V gene lost 5 bases and the J gene lost 7 bases, with 21 bases spanning the gap. Germline-derived CDR1 and CDR2 are MNHEY and SMNVEV (reference sequence). The CDR3 spans 16 residues. DNA for the CDR3: TGTGCCAGCAGTCCCGACCGGGACAACGTTCGGCAGCCCCAGCATTTT. The encoded protein is CASSPDRDNVRQPQHF.